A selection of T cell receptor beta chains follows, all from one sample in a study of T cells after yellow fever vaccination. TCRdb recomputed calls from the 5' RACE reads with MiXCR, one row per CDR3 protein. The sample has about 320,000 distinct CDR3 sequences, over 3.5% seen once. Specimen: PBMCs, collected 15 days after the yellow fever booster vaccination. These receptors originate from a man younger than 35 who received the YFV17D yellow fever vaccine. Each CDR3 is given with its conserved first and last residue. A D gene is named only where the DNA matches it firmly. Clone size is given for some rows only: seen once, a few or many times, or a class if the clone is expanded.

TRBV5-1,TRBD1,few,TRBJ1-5,CASSPVPGQGWSNQPQHF,TGCGCCAGCAGCCCCGTCCCGGGACAGGGATGGAGCAATCAGCCCCAGCATTTT
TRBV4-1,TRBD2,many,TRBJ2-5,CASSQVGSGETQYF,TGCGCCAGCAGCCAAGTCGGTAGCGGGGAGACCCAGTACTTC
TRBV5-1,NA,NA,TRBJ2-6,CASRIVSGANVLTF,TGCGCCAGCAGGATCGTTTCTGGGGCCAACGTCCTGACTTTC
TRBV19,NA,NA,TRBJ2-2,CASKGLANTGELFF,TGTGCCAGCAAGGGCCTCGCGAACACCGGGGAGCTGTTTTTT
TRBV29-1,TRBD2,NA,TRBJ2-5,CSVEYPLGTTSGEGETQYF,TGCAGCGTTGAATACCCCCTGGGGACGACTAGCGGGGAGGGGGAGACCCAGTACTTC
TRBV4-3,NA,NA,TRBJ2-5,CASSQDWAGAKETQYF,TGCGCCAGCAGCCAAGATTGGGCAGGAGCTAAAGAGACCCAGTACTTC
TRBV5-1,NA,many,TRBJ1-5,CASSLDGGAGQPQHF,TGCGCCAGCAGCTTGGATGGAGGGGCAGGTCAGCCCCAGCATTTT
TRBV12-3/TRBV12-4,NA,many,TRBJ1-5,CASSRSGGYQPQHF,TGTGCCAGCAGTAGGTCGGGCGGCTATCAGCCCCAGCATTTT
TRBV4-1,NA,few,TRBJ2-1,CASSQGGELRNEQFF,TGCGCCAGCAGCCAAGGGGGAGAATTGAGAAATGAGCAGTTCTTC
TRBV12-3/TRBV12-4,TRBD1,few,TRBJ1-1,CASSHGSQGATEAFF,TGTGCCAGCAGTCACGGCTCACAGGGGGCCACTGAAGCTTTCTTT
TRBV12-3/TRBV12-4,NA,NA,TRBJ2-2,CASSLWANTGELFF,TGTGCCAGCAGTTTGTGGGCAAACACCGGGGAGCTGTTTTTT
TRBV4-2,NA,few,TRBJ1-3,CASSQTLGQRGNTIYF,TGTGCCAGCAGCCAGACCCTTGGACAGAGAGGAAACACCATATATTTT
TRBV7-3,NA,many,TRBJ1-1,CASSPGGGDTEAFF,TGTGCCAGCAGCCCCGGGGGGGGAGATACTGAAGCTTTCTTT
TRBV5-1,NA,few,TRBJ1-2,CASSWTGTGNYGYTF,TGCGCCAGCAGCTGGACCGGGACGGGGAACTATGGCTACACCTTC
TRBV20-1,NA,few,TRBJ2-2,CSGARRGTGELFF,TGCAGTGGCGCGAGGAGGGGCACCGGGGAGCTGTTTTTT
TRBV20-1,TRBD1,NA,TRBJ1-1,CSARGTGGSAEAFF,TGCAGTGCTAGGGGGACAGGAGGAAGTGCTGAAGCTTTCTTT
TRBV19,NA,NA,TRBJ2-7,CASSNLTYEQYF,TGTGCCAGTAGTAATCTCACCTACGAGCAGTACTTC
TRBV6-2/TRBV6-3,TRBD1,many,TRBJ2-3,CASRQGIATQYF,TGTGCCAGCAGACAGGGGATAGCTACGCAGTATTTT
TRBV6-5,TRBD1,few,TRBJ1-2,CASSPITGARVQYGYTF,TGTGCCAGCAGTCCAATTACAGGGGCCAGGGTCCAATATGGCTACACCTTC
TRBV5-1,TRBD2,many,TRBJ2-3,CASSVAPGLEADTQYF,TGCGCCAGCAGCGTAGCCCCGGGACTAGAAGCAGATACGCAGTATTTT
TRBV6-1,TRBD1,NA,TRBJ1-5,CASSEKGAWGQPQHF,TGTGCCAGCAGTGAAAAGGGGGCTTGGGGACAGCCCCAGCATTTT
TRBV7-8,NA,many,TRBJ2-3,CASSGSSTDTQYF,TGTGCCAGCAGCGGATCTAGCACAGATACGCAGTATTTT
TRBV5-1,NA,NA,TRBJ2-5,CASSHGTVLQETQYF,TGCGCCAGCAGCCACGGGACTGTTCTTCAAGAGACCCAGTACTTC
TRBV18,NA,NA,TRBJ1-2,CASSPPQADGYTF,TGTGCCAGCTCACCACCGCAGGCAGATGGCTACACCTTC
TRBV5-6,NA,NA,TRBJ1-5,CASSTRSNQPQHF,TGTGCCAGCAGCACCCGTAGCAATCAGCCCCAGCATTTT
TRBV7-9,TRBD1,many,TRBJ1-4,CASSTSGTGREKLFF,TGTGCCAGCAGCACGTCCGGGACAGGGCGTGAAAAACTGTTTTTT
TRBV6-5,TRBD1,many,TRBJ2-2,CASRSLAGTANTGELFF,TGTGCCAGCAGGAGCCTTGCCGGGACAGCAAACACCGGGGAGCTGTTTTTT
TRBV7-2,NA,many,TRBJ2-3,CASSLTRDTQYF,TGTGCCAGCAGCCTGACTAGAGATACGCAGTATTTT
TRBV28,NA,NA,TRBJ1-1,CASSPTVGTEAFF,TGTGCCAGCAGTCCAACAGTCGGCACTGAAGCTTTCTTT
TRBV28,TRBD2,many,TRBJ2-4,CASSLTTRGGKNIQYF,TGTGCCAGCAGTCTCACCACTCGGGGGGGCAAAAACATTCAGTACTTC
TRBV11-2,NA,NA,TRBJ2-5,CASSFFSWETQYF,TGTGCCAGCAGCTTCTTCAGCTGGGAGACCCAGTACTTC
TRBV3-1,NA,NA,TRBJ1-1,CASSPALTGTEAFF,TGTGCCAGCAGCCCCGCCCTCACAGGGACTGAAGCTTTCTTT
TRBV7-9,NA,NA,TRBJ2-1,CASSLAAGNEQFF,TGTGCCAGCAGCTTAGCGGCAGGAAATGAGCAGTTCTTC
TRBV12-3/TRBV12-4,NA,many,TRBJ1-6,CASSLDRYNSPLHF,TGTGCCAGCAGTTTAGACAGATATAATTCACCCCTCCACTTT
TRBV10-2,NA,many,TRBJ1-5,CASSDSDRNQPQHF,TGCGCCAGCAGTGACTCCGACCGCAATCAGCCCCAGCATTTT
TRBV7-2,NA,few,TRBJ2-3,CASSAPGSRGNTQYF,TGTGCCAGCAGCGCACCAGGGAGTAGGGGAAATACGCAGTATTTT
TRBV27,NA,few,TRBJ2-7,CASKGQSSYEQYF,TGTGCCAGCAAGGGCCAGAGCTCCTACGAGCAGTACTTC
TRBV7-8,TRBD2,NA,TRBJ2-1,CASSLVGRASGYNEQFF,TGTGCCAGCAGCTTAGTCGGTCGGGCTAGCGGCTACAATGAGCAGTTCTTC
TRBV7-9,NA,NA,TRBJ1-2,CAGGRHGGGYGYTF,TGTGCCGGCGGCCGGCACGGGGGCGGCTATGGCTACACCTTC
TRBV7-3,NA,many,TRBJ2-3,CASSLMGGLSTDTQYF,TGTGCCAGCAGCTTAATGGGTGGACTTAGCACAGATACGCAGTATTTT
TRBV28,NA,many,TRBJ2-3,CASALGGRGTQYF,TGTGCCAGCGCCTTAGGGGGGCGAGGAACGCAGTATTTT
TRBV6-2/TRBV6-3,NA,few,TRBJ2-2,CAIGGPNTGELFF,TGTGCCATCGGGGGCCCGAACACCGGGGAGCTGTTTTTT